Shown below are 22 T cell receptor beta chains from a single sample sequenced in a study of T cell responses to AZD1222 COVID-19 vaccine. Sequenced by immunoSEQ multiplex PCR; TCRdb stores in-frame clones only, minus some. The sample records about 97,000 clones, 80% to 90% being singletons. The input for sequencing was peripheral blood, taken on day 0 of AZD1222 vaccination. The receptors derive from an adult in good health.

CDR3 sequence (DNA): TGTGCCAGCAGCCTCTCCGAGCGCACAGATACGCAGTATTTT. It specifies CASSLSERTDTQYF. This rearrangement joins TRBV5-4 to TRBJ2-3, with no clear D. This CDR3 spans 14 amino acids. From germline, CDR1 is SGHNT and CDR2 YYREEE (reference sequence). The ends were cut back, 4 bases at V and 1 base at J, with 10 bases in the middle.

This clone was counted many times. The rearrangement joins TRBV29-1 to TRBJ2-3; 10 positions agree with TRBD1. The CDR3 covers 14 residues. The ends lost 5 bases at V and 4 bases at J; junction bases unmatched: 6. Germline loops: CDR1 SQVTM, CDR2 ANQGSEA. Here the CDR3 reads CSVKDGQGADTQYF. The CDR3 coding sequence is TGCAGCGTTAAGGATGGACAGGGGGCAGATACGCAGTATTTT.

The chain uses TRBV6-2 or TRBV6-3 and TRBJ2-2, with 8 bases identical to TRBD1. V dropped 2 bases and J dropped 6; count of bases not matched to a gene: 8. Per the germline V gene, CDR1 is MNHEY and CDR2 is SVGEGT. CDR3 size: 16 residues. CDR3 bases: TGTGCCAGCAGTTACACCCGGACAGGGAGGCCCGGGGAGCTGTTTTTT. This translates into CASSYTRTGRPGELFF.

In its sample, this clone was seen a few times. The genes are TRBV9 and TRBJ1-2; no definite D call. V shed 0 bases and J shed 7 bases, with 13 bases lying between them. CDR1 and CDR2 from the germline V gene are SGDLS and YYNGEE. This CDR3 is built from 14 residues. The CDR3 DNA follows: TGTGCCAGCAGCGTAGGACCGCCCGGTCGTGGCTACACCTTC. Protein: CASSVGPPGRGYTF.

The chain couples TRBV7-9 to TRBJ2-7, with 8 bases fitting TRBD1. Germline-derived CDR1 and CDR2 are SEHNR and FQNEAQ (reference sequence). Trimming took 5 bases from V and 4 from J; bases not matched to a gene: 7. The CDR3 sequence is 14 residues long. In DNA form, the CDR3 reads TGTGCCAGCAGCCCGGGACAGGCTGCGTACGAGCAGTACTTC. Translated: CASSPGQAAYEQYF.

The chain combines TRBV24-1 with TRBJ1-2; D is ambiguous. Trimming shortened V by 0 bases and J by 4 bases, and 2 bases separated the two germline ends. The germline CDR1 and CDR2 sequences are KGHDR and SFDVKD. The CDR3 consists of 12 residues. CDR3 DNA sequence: TGTGCCACCAGTGATTTGCGCTATGGCTACACCTTC. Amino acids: CATSDLRYGYTF.

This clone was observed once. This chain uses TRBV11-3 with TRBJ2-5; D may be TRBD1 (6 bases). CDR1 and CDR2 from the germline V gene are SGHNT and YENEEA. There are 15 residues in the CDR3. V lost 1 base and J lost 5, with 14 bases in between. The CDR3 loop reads CASSLGQGRWETQYF. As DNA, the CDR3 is TGTGCCAGCAGCTTAGGTCAGGGGAGATGGGAGACCCAGTACTTC.

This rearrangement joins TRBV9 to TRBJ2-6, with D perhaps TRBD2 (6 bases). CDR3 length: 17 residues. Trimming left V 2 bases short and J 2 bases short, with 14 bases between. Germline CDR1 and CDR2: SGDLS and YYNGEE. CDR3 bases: TGTGCCAGCAGCGTGGGGATCGGGGGTACTGGGGCCAACGTCCTGACTTTC. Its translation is CASSVGIGGTGANVLTF.

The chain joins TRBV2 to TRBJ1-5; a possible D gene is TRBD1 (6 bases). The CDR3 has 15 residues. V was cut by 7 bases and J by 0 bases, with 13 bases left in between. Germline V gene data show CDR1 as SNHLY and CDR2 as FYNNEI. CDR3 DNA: TGTGCCAGCAAGGTGGACAGCTATAGCAATCAGCCCCAGCATTTT. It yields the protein CASKVDSYSNQPQHF.

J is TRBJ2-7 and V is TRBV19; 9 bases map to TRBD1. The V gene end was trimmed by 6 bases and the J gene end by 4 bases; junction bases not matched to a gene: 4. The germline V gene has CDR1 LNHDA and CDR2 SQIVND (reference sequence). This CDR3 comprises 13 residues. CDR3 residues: CASRGQGIYEQYF. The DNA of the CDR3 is TGTGCCAGTAGGGGACAGGGAATATACGAGCAGTACTTC.

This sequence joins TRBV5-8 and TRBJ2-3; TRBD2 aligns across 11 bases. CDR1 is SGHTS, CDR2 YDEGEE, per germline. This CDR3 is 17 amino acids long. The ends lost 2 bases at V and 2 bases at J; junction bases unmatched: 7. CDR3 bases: TGTGCCAGCAGCTTTGGTGGGACTAGCGGACACACAGATACGCAGTATTTT. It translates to CASSFGGTSGHTDTQYF. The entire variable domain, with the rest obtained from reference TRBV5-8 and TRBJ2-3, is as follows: EAGVTQSPTHLIKTRGQQATLRCSPISGHTSVYWYQQALGLGLQFLLWYDEGEERNRGNFPPRFSGRQFPNYSSELNVNALELEDSALYLCASSFGGTSGHTDTQYFGPGTRLTVL.

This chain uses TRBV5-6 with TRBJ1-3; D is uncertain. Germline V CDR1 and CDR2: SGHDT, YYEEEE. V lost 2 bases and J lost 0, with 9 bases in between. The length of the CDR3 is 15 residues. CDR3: CASSFGWSSGNTIYF. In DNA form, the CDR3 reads TGTGCCAGCAGCTTTGGATGGAGCTCTGGAAACACCATATATTTT.

The CDR3 bases are TGTGCCAGCAGTTACAAGGCCTATAATTCACCCCTCCACTTT. Protein product: CASSYKAYNSPLHF. The chain uses TRBV6-2 or TRBV6-3 and TRBJ1-6; D ambiguous. The CDR3 runs to 14 residues. Trimming took 2 bases from V and 2 from J, leaving 4 bases between them. CDR1 is MNHEY, CDR2 SVGEGT, per germline.

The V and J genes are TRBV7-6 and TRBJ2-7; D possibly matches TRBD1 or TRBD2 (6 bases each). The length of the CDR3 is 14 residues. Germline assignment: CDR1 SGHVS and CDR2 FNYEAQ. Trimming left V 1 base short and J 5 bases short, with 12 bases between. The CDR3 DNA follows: TGTGCCAGCAGCTTAGATGGGGGGCGGCACGAGCAGTACTTC. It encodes CASSLDGGRHEQYF. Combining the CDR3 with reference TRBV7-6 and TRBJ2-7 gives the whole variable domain GAGVSQSPRYKVTKRGQDVALRCDPISGHVSLYWYRQALGQGPEFLTYFNYEAQQDKSGLPNDRFSAERPEGSISTLTIQRTEQRDSAMYRCASSLDGGRHEQYFGPGTRLTVT.

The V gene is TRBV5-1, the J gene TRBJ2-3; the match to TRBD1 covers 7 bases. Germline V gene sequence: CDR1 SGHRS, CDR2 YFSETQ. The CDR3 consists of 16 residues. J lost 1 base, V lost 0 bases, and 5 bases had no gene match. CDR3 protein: CASSLEGALGTDTQYF. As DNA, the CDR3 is TGCGCCAGCAGCTTGGAGGGGGCGCTTGGCACAGATACGCAGTATTTT.

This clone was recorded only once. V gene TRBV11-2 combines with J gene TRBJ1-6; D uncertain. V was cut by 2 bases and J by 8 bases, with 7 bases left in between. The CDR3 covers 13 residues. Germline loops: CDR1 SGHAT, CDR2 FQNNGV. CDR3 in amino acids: CASSLTRDSPLHF. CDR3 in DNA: TGTGCCAGCAGCTTAACCCGAGATTCACCCCTCCACTTT.

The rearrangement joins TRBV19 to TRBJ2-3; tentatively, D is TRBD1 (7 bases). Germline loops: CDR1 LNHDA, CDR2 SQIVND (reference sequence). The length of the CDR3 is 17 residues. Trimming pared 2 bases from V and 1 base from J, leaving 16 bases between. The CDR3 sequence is CASSISLGGGGTDTQYF. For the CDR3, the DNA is TGTGCCAGTAGTATATCGTTAGGGGGCGGGGGCACAGATACGCAGTATTTT.

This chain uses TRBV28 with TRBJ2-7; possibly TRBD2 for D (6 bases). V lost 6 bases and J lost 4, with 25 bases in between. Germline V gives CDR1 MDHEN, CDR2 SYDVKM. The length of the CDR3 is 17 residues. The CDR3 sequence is CASRPGAVDRAAYEQYF. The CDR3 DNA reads TGTGCCAGCAGGCCGGGAGCCGTAGACAGAGCGGCGTACGAGCAGTACTTC.

CDR3 in amino acids: CASSLVGQYGYTF. CDR3 coding DNA: TGCGCCAGCAGCCTTGTAGGGCAGTATGGCTACACCTTC. This chain links TRBV5-1 with TRBJ1-2; D gene unclear. In germline, CDR1 is SGHRS, CDR2 YFSETQ. The CDR3 contains 13 residues. V lost 4 bases to trimming and J lost 5 bases, with 12 bases between them. Full variable domain (remainder filled in from reference TRBV5-1 and TRBJ1-2): KAGVTQTPRYLIKTRGQQVTLSCSPISGHRSVSWYQQTPGQGLQFLFEYFSETQRNKGNFPGRFSGRQFSNSRSEMNVSTLELGDSALYLCASSLVGQYGYTFGSGTRLTVV.

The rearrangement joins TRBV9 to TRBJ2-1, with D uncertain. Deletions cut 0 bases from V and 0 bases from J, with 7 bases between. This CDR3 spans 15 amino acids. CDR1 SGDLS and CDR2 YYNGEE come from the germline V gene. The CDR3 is CASSVEPRSYNEQFF. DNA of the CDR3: TGTGCCAGCAGCGTAGAGCCCCGCTCCTACAATGAGCAGTTCTTC.

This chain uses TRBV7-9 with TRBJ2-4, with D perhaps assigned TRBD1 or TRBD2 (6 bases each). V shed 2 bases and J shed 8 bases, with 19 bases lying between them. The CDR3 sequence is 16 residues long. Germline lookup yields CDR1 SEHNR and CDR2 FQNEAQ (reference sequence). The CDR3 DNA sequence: TGTGCCAGCAGCTTATCCCCGGGGGCGGGTGGGGACATTCAGTACTTC. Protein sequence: CASSLSPGAGGDIQYF.

CDR3 protein: CAISDGAGGPMNTEAFF. The CDR3 nucleotides are TGTGCCATCAGTGATGGGGCCGGGGGCCCGATGAACACTGAAGCTTTCTTT. The chain recombines TRBV10-3 with TRBJ1-1; D is possibly TRBD1 (6 bases). The ends were cut back, 3 bases at V and 0 bases at J, with 17 bases in the middle. The CDR3 has 17 amino acids. CDR1 is ENHRY, CDR2 SYGVKD, per germline.